One TCR beta chain is described in this entry. Its antigen is still unknown. No much larger clone exists at a distance of one base, and base qualities are not known. Other DNA sequences in this specimen translate into the identical CDR3. The label giving this sample's time point can be read as: pretreatment peripheral blood. A cohort of roughly 30 patients with locally advanced or metastatic urothelial carcinoma, treated at Memorial Sloan Kettering on a trial protocol, was included. Peripheral blood mononuclear cells were collected from each patient pretreatment and during treatment, giving between 1 and 8 total time points per patient. The Qiagen DNeasy Blood extraction kit was used to purify genomic DNA from total PBMCs and from tumor samples. PBMCs were collected pretreatment and during treatment, and were isolated and stored as previously described. CDR1 and CDR2, per the germline V gene, are SNHLY and FYNNEI. Trimming removed 4 bases from V and 5 bases from J, leaving 11 bases between the germline ends. The CDR3 has 14 amino acids, counting the end cysteine and phenylalanine. This entry keeps only the CDR3 DNA: 42 bases, framed from base 1.

The sample originates from a study of PD-L1 blockade in urothelial cancer (dated by TCRdb to about 2017). In terms of the full investigation: Every patient began therapy in 2014 and was given atezolizumab 1,200 mg intravenously every 3 weeks. About 85% of the roughly 29 patients were identified as males with urothelial cancer of bladder origin, and a prior smoking history was reported by 18 of 29 patients. An ECOG performance status of 0 or 1 was recorded for the patients, and 0 to 3 prior chemotherapy regimens had been received by the patients. Blood samples were analyzed 3 weeks after the start of treatment (second dose) and 6 weeks after the start of treatment. Blood samples gave a median of approximately 150,000 T cells and 77,000 or so unique TCRs, with a median clonality of around 0.074. The study, an exploratory multi-omic analysis, examined somatic, immune and clinical correlates of response to PD-L1 blockade with atezolizumab in urothelial cancer. Pretreatment tumor samples, along with matched peripheral blood collected serially before and after atezolizumab treatment, underwent TCR sequencing. Durable clinical benefit was defined as a progression-free survival longer than 6 months, and TCR features were additionally tested against progression-free survival and overall survival. In the same patients, pretreatment tumors underwent whole exome sequencing and RNA sequencing in addition to TCR sequencing. About 10 patients achieved durable clinical benefit and some 20 did not. Some 29 patients had pretreatment blood TCR-seq, approximately 24 had at least one posttreatment blood collection, and approximately 24 had tumor TCR-seq.

Each PCR received spiked-in synthetic TCR analog templates so that absolute template abundance could be estimated from read counts. The immunoSEQ assay used bias-controlled V and J gene primers to amplify TCRbeta CDR3 regions from genomic DNA. Sequencing of rearranged TCRbeta segments was done at approximately 20X coverage. Per the original workflow: Clustering was used to correct sequencing errors, and CDR3s were annotated against IMGT to assign V, D and J genes. Out-of-frame and stop-codon sequences were excluded, and only productive TCRbeta rearrangements were used in downstream analyses. To compute clonality, Shannon entropy was normalized by the log of the number of unique productive sequences and then subtracted from one. Clones differing between time points or between blood and tumor were identified using Fisher's exact test with Benjamini-Hochberg correction, with an adjusted p below 0.01 applied as the threshold. Held by TCRdb, this immuneACCESS table contains in-frame sequences only and omits some clones. Under half of the omission traces to an unresolved V gene where checked; the cause of the rest is unknown. V and J calls and clone size come straight from that table; D and trimming were deduced from the DNA. In all, the sample holds about 49,000 clones, and about four fifths of those were seen once. The ten largest clones capture more than 9% of the sample.

Results and caveats for the whole study, not just this receptor: At 3 weeks after the start of treatment, tumor-associated TCR clones in peripheral blood had expanded more in patients with durable benefit (n ≈ 22, p = 0.022). A pretreatment peripheral blood TCR clonality below the median was linked to improved progression-free and overall survival. Because the sample size was small (n ≈ 30) and many exploratory analyses were performed, the results are intended to be hypothesis-generating.

The sequencing used PBMCs, collected around atezolizumab (anti-PD-L1) treatment. The sequence was obtained from a man between 65 and 80 years old with urothelial cancer. The V and J genes are TRBV2 and TRBJ1-4; the D gene is perhaps TRBD1, from 5 matching bases. The CDR3 here reads CASSGRGENEKLFF. The DNA sequence is as follows: TGTGCCAGCAGTGGGCGGGGGGAGAATGAAAAACTGTTTTTT.